Ten or more counts support the clone carrying this T cell receptor beta chain. Antigen unknown. Every donor provided approximately 10 milliliters of peripheral blood. This entry is derived from a study of blood T cells in healthy people across ages. Study-level points and caveats: Unsorted PBMCs ruled out conclusive naive versus antigen-experienced comparison.

There are 13 residues in the CDR3. Germline lookup yields CDR1 MGHDK and CDR2 SYGVNS. Trimming took 6 bases from V and 2 from J, leaving 10 bases between them. Alongside a J-beta primer mix, a sample-barcoded 5' primer served in a second PCR lasting roughly 7 to 11 cycles. TCRdb reprocessed the 5' RACE reads with MiXCR, giving one entry per CDR3 protein. The sample holds fewer than 900,000 distinct CDR3 sequences; roughly 40% are singletons and the top ten take over 10%. The rearrangement links TRBV25-1 to TRBJ1-2; the D is unclear. Source material: blood. The clonotype originates from a man aged 18 to 29 in good health. In nucleotides, the CDR3 is TGTGCCAGCAGAGCCGATGGAAACTATGGCTACACCTTC. Translated, it gives CASRADGNYGYTF.